Listed below are T cell receptor beta chains from one sample, sequenced in a study of beta chain features in type 1 diabetes. Only in-frame clones appear in the TCRdb table, and some are missing; sequencing was by immunoSEQ multiplex PCR. The sample has more than 300,000 clones; approximately 16% are singletons. Material: naive CD4+ T cells from blood. The receptors shown here come from a woman under 30 in good health. The CDR3 runs from the conserved cysteine through the conserved F or W. D genes are given only for firm matches. For some rows the clone size is stated as once, few or many, or as a class when expanded; others skip it.

abundance: NA; v_gene: TRBV6-1; len: 14; d_gene: TRBD1; j_gene: TRBJ2-1; CDR3aa: CASSRQGPNNEQFF; CDR3nt: TGTGCCAGCAGTAGACAGGGGCCCAACAATGAGCAGTTCTTC
abundance: NA; v_gene: TRBV9; len: 14; d_gene: TRBD1; j_gene: TRBJ1-2; CDR3aa: CASSAGTASYGYTF; CDR3nt: TGTGCCAGCAGCGCCGGGACAGCGAGCTATGGCTACACCTTC
abundance: NA; v_gene: TRBV29-1; len: 15; d_gene: NA; j_gene: TRBJ1-2; CDR3aa: CSVEYYSKNPYGYTF; CDR3nt: TGCAGCGTTGAATATTACAGCAAGAATCCCTATGGCTACACCTTC
abundance: few; v_gene: TRBV5-1; len: 16; d_gene: TRBD1; j_gene: TRBJ2-5; CDR3aa: CASSLDGQGRQETQYF; CDR3nt: TGCGCCAGCAGCCTTGATGGACAGGGGCGGCAAGAGACCCAGTACTTC
abundance: NA; v_gene: TRBV28; len: 15; d_gene: NA; j_gene: TRBJ1-5; CDR3aa: CASSPYLISNQPQHF; CDR3nt: TGTGCCAGCAGTCCCTATTTGATTAGCAATCAGCCCCAGCATTTT
abundance: NA; v_gene: TRBV11-2; len: 13; d_gene: NA; j_gene: TRBJ2-1; CDR3aa: CASSLGRDNEQFF; CDR3nt: TGTGCCAGCAGCTTAGGACGGGACAATGAGCAGTTCTTC
abundance: NA; v_gene: TRBV18; len: 12; d_gene: NA; j_gene: TRBJ2-5; CDR3aa: CASSPIQETQYF; CDR3nt: TGTGCCAGCTCACCAATTCAGGAGACCCAGTACTTC
abundance: NA; v_gene: TRBV27; len: 14; d_gene: NA; j_gene: TRBJ1-1; CDR3aa: CASSLIQGSTEAFF; CDR3nt: TGTGCCAGCAGTTTAATCCAGGGAAGCACTGAAGCTTTCTTT
abundance: few; v_gene: TRBV28; len: 16; d_gene: TRBD2; j_gene: TRBJ2-3; CDR3aa: CASSFPSGRTLDTQYF; CDR3nt: TGTGCCAGCAGTTTCCCTAGCGGGAGGACCTTGGATACGCAGTATTTT
abundance: NA; v_gene: TRBV29-1; len: 14; d_gene: TRBD2; j_gene: TRBJ2-1; CDR3aa: CSVALAGGYNEQFF; CDR3nt: TGCAGCGTTGCACTAGCGGGGGGATACAATGAGCAGTTCTTC
abundance: few; v_gene: TRBV7-2; len: 15; d_gene: NA; j_gene: TRBJ1-5; CDR3aa: CASSLAAGSNQPQHF; CDR3nt: TGTGCCAGCAGCTTAGCGGCAGGGTCTAATCAGCCCCAGCATTTT
abundance: few; v_gene: TRBV5-1; len: 11; d_gene: NA; j_gene: TRBJ2-7; CDR3aa: CASSPSTEQYF; CDR3nt: TGCGCCAGCAGCCCATCTACGGAGCAGTACTTC
abundance: few; v_gene: TRBV28; len: 16; d_gene: NA; j_gene: TRBJ2-3; CDR3aa: CASSLPTGFSTDTQYF; CDR3nt: TGTGCCAGCAGTTTACCGACAGGTTTTAGCACAGATACGCAGTATTTT
abundance: NA; v_gene: TRBV4-2; len: 14; d_gene: TRBD2; j_gene: TRBJ2-7; CDR3aa: CASSRYGLAGGQYF; CDR3nt: TGTGCCAGCAGCCGGTACGGACTAGCGGGAGGCCAGTACTTC
abundance: few; v_gene: TRBV7-9; len: 15; d_gene: NA; j_gene: TRBJ2-7; CDR3aa: CASSLDVGRTGEQYF; CDR3nt: TGTGCCAGCAGCCTCGACGTGGGTCGGACGGGAGAGCAGTACTTC
abundance: NA; v_gene: TRBV5-4; len: 15; d_gene: TRBD1; j_gene: TRBJ2-2; CDR3aa: CASSSPRGRSGELFF; CDR3nt: TGTGCCAGCAGCTCGCCCAGGGGGCGTTCGGGGGAGCTGTTTTTT
abundance: few; v_gene: TRBV7-9; len: 18; d_gene: TRBD2; j_gene: TRBJ2-7; CDR3aa: CASSPRGGTSGRRAEQYF; CDR3nt: TGTGCCAGCAGCCCTAGAGGGGGGACTAGCGGGAGGAGGGCCGAGCAGTACTTC
abundance: NA; v_gene: TRBV14; len: 17; d_gene: TRBD1; j_gene: TRBJ1-1; CDR3aa: CASSQVHRGRGETEAFF; CDR3nt: TGTGCCAGCAGCCAAGTCCACAGGGGGCGCGGGGAGACTGAAGCTTTCTTT
abundance: few; v_gene: TRBV5-4; len: 13; d_gene: TRBD2; j_gene: TRBJ2-7; CDR3aa: CASKREGPYEQYF; CDR3nt: TGTGCCAGTAAGCGGGAGGGCCCCTACGAGCAGTACTTC
abundance: NA; v_gene: TRBV15; len: 19; d_gene: TRBD1; j_gene: TRBJ2-1; CDR3aa: CATSRDASNRDRNYNEQFF; CDR3nt: TGTGCCACCAGCAGAGATGCCTCAAACCGGGACAGAAATTACAATGAGCAGTTCTTC
abundance: few; v_gene: TRBV20-1; len: 11; d_gene: NA; j_gene: TRBJ2-1; CDR3aa: CSAEGYNEQFF; CDR3nt: TGCAGCGCGGAAGGATACAATGAGCAGTTCTTC
abundance: NA; v_gene: TRBV30; len: 13; d_gene: NA; j_gene: TRBJ2-3; CDR3aa: CAGTLLGTDTQYF; CDR3nt: TGTGCCGGAACCCTTCTCGGGACAGATACGCAGTATTTT
abundance: NA; v_gene: TRBV18; len: 15; d_gene: TRBD1; j_gene: TRBJ1-5; CDR3aa: CASSPQGVGDQPQHF; CDR3nt: TGTGCCAGCTCACCCCAGGGGGTTGGCGATCAGCCCCAGCATTTT
abundance: few; v_gene: TRBV9; len: 14; d_gene: TRBD2; j_gene: TRBJ2-5; CDR3aa: CASSVTGGQETQYF; CDR3nt: TGTGCCAGCAGCGTAACGGGAGGGCAAGAGACCCAGTACTTC
abundance: few; v_gene: TRBV4-1; len: 14; d_gene: NA; j_gene: TRBJ1-3; CDR3aa: CASSQRGLGNTIYF; CDR3nt: TGCGCCAGCAGCCAAAGAGGTCTAGGAAACACCATATATTTT